The present entry profiles one T cell receptor beta chain with its context. Its target antigen remains unknown. No much larger clonotype is one base removed from it; base qualities were not supplied. This sample stems from a study of shared T cell receptors in the human thymus (dated by TCRdb to the early 2020s). Looking at the study overall: The study examined how self-reactive, shared T-cell receptor alpha chains are generated in the human thymus.

Counted from cysteine to phenylalanine, this CDR3 has 17 amino acids. Only the CDR3 region is kept as DNA, spanning 51 bases read in frame from base 1. At the junction V is shortened by 4 bases and J by 2 bases; bases outside the gene matches: 11. CDR1 and CDR2 are read off the germline V gene as KGHSH and LQKENI. Library prep was done by the immunoSEQ multiplex PCR assay. TCRdb limited this immuneACCESS table to in-frame rearrangements with V and J called. A share of clones is missing; checked studies link under half to unresolved V genes, and the rest is unexplained. The sample yields about 660,000 clones; over 75% were counted once. Around 0.01% of the sample is taken by the ten largest. The sample was also reused in another study, on human thymus T cells. Per the second study: Donors were immunologically healthy infants undergoing open corrective cardiac surgery for congenital heart defects in Finland. Thymus tissue was obtained as surgical resects removed during corrective cardiac surgery. Usage of V and J gene segments appeared to be biased in both the thymic and the peripheral blood repertoires. The related research reported highly overlapping thymic TCR repertoires among unrelated individuals. The study described the TCR alpha and beta repertoires in eight or nine infant thymus samples and a few matching peripheral blood samples. Donor ages ranged from about 7 to 244 days, and the cohort comprised roughly 6 male and a couple of female infants. After being mechanically released from the tissue, thymocytes were kept at -70 degrees C in pellets of about 9-34 million cells. A QIAsymphony instrument was used to extract genomic DNA from frozen cell pellets. The immunoSEQ multiplex PCR assay was used to amplify the TCRB and TCRAD loci from a standardized quantity of quality-controlled genomic DNA. The amplicons covered the V(D)J region and were long enough to include the CDR3 and to identify the V and J genes. Amplicon sequencing was performed on an Illumina platform through the commercial immunoSEQ service. Primer bias and sequencing errors were corrected using previously described methods, and TCRAD and TCRB definitions followed the IMGT database. immunoSEQ Analyzer 3.0 and VDJTools were used for repertoire analysis, which covered basic statistics, V/J segment usage, diversity estimates, rarefaction and pairwise overlap. Chao1, ChaoE, Efron-Thisted, Shannon and inverse Simpson indices were used to estimate diversity, which was also estimated on datasets down-sampled to the smallest sample. Repertoire overlap was assessed by strict matching of CDR3 nucleotide sequence, V gene and J gene, and clustering was done by Jaccard-based multidimensional scaling. On average, roughly 800,000 unique TCRB clonotypes were obtained from thymus samples, compared with 80,000 to 85,000 from blood samples.

The sequencing input was thymocytes. The chain uses TRBV18 and TRBJ2-7; 10 junctional bases match TRBD1. This TCR was recovered from a boy in the first two years of life with a congenital heart defect. Donor details come from another sample of the same person, matched by shared clones. The CDR3 protein is CASSQDPRDRGPYEQYF. The DNA is as follows: TGTGCCAGCTCACAAGACCCCCGGGACAGGGGTCCCTACGAGCAGTACTTC. Outside the CDR3, residues come from the reference TRBV18 and TRBJ2-7 proteins, so the full variable domain is: NAGVMQNPRHLVRRRGQEARLRCSPMKGHSHVYWYRQLPEEGLKFMVYLQKENIIDESGMPKERFSAEFPKEGPSILRIQQVVRGDSAAYFCASSQDPRDRGPYEQYFGPGTRLTVT.